At least ten counts were recorded for the clone carrying this T cell receptor beta chain. What it binds is not known. The length of the CDR3 is 17 residues. The V gene's germline CDR1 is SGHVS and CDR2 FNYEAQ. Trimming took 3 bases from V and 6 from J; bases not matched to a gene: 12. Unique molecular identifiers were added to individual cDNA molecules. TCRdb itself ran the 5' RACE reads through MiXCR, one entry per CDR3 protein. The repertoire holds 69,000 or so distinct CDR3 sequences, with approximately 9.5% as singletons. These data come from a study of early T cells in non-severe SARS-CoV-2 infection. For the study at large: Sequenced bulk RNA came from whole blood that was unsorted, and chains were unpaired.

Broader study findings: Anti-spike CD8 responses were favored by VDJdb matching, which missed private and CD4 specificities.

The chain has TRBV7-6 and TRBJ2-2; 8 nucleotides align to TRBD2. This receptor was taken from an adult who was a healthcare worker with PCR-confirmed SARS-CoV-2 infection or an uninfected control (not recorded which). The sequenced sample was whole blood. The CDR3, as DNA: TGTGCCAGCAGCTTCTACCAGGCGGGGGGAGGAGCCGGGGAGCTGTTTTTT. Translation: CASSFYQAGGGAGELFF.